The clone carrying this T cell receptor (beta chain) was observed at least ten times. The data were taken from a study of early T cells in non-severe SARS-CoV-2 infection. In the study overall: The study sequenced bulk RNA from unsorted whole blood, with chains unpaired.

With V trimmed by 5 bases and J by 3 bases, 4 bases remained unmatched. In germline, CDR1 is SGHTA, CDR2 FQGNSA. The CDR3 loop spans 14 amino acids. Unique molecular identifiers were added to individual cDNA molecules. TCRdb re-derived calls from the 5' RACE reads in MiXCR, one entry per CDR3 protein. The profile shows 26,000 or so distinct CDR3 sequences, roughly 5.3% of them singletons. The TCR originated in an adult who was a healthcare worker with PCR-confirmed SARS-CoV-2 infection or an uninfected control (not recorded which). The chain carries TRBV7-2 and TRBJ1-1; 9 bases are a match to TRBD1. Sequencing was carried out using whole blood. The CDR3 loop reads CASSLQGADTEAFF. The CDR3 DNA reads as TGTGCCAGCAGCCTACAGGGGGCAGACACTGAAGCTTTCTTT.